This TCR beta chain was documented in a study of blood T cell repertoires in COVID-19. The wider study: Some COVID-19 samples were acute and others convalescent; all came from the United States, Italy and Spain. T cells, B-cell-depleted T cells, or PBMCs supplied cDNA or gDNA.

Germline CDR1 WSHSY, CDR2 SAAADI. Between the trimmed V and J ends, which lost 11 bases and 0 bases, there was a span of 14 bases. The CDR3 length is 14 residues. TCRdb's table, derived via immunoSEQ multiplex PCR, lists solely in-frame clones and lacks some. Of tens of thousands of clones in the sample, 90% were seen once. The source material was peripheral blood. The TCR sequence derives from a man aged 50-60 years with acute or convalescent COVID-19. This rearrangement joins TRBV10-2 to TRBJ1-5; D may be TRBD1 (5 bases). The chain's CDR3 is CAAKPGNSNQPQHF. The CDR3 coding sequence is TGCGCCGCGAAACCAGGGAATAGCAATCAGCCCCAGCATTTT.